The entry below describes one T cell receptor beta chain. The antigen is not known. Germline lookup yields CDR1 SEHNR and CDR2 FQNEAQ (reference sequence). The length of the CDR3 is 17 residues. Trimming at V came to 4 bases and at J to 0 bases, leaving 9 bases not matched to a gene. This sample is part of a study of T cell responses to AZD1222 COVID-19 vaccine. Study-level points and caveats: Spike was spanned by vaccine-associated CD4 TCRs, which were dominant at 160-218 and 743-854. At study baseline, merely a handful of AZD1222 recipients were seropositive. White British ancestry dominated among donors, who included more females, and clonal diversity was possibly underestimated.

Assay: immunoSEQ multiplex PCR; the TCRdb copy retains only in-frame clones and omits some. The table lists 110,000 or so clones, 88% of them singletons. Second-dose intervals near 4 or 12 weeks were combined. The sample was peripheral blood, taken 28 days after the second AZD1222 dose. This chain joins TRBV7-9 and TRBJ1-3, with TRBD1 matching over 7 bases. This receptor was taken from an adult who received the AZD1222 COVID-19 vaccine. CDR3 DNA sequence: TGTGCCAGCAGCTCCCTCCCGGGACAGTTCTCTGGAAACACCATATATTTT. Translating gives CASSSLPGQFSGNTIYF.